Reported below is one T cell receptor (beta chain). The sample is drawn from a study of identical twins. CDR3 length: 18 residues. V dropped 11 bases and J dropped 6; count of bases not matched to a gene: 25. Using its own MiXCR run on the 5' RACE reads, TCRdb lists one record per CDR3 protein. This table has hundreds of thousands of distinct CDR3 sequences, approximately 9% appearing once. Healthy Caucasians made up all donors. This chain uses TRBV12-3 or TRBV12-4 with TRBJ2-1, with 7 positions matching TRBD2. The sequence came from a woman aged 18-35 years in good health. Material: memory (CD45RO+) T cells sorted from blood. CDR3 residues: CAFCLRSVGGPIGNEQFF. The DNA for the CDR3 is TGTGCCTTCTGTTTAAGGTCGGTGGGAGGGCCCATCGGCAATGAGCAGTTCTTC.